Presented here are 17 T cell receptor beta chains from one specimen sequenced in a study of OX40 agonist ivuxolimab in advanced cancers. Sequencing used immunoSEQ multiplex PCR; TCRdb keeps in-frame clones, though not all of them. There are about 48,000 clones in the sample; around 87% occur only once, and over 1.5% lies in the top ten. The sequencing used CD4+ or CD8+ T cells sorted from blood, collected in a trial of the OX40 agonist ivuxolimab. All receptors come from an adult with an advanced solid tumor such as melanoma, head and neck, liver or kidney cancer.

CDR3 DNA: TGTGCCAGTAGTGATGGCAGGGATCAGCCCCAGCATTTT. This gives the protein CASSDGRDQPQHF. The chain carries TRBV19 and TRBJ1-5, with D possibly matching TRBD1 (5 bases). CDR1 LNHDA and CDR2 SQIVND come from the germline V gene (reference sequence). The CDR3 loop spans 13 amino acids. V was pared by 5 bases and J by 5 bases, with 10 bases between.

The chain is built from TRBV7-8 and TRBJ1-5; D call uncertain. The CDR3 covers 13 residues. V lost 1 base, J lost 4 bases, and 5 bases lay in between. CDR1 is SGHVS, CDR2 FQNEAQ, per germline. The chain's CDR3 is CASSLGLNQPQHF. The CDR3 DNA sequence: TGTGCCAGCAGCTTAGGTTTGAATCAGCCCCAGCATTTT.

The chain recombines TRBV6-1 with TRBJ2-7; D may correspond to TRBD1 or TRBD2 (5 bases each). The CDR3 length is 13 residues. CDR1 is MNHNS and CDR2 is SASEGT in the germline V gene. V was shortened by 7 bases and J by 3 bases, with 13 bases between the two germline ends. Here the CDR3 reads CASKKRDHYEQYF. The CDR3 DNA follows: TGTGCCAGCAAAAAACGGGACCACTACGAGCAGTACTTC.

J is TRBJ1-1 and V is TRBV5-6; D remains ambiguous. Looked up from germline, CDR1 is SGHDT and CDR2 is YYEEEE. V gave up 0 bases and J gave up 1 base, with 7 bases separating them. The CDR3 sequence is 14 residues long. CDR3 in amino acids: CASSLEQPNTEAFF. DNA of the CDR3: TGTGCCAGCAGCTTGGAGCAGCCGAACACTGAAGCTTTCTTT.

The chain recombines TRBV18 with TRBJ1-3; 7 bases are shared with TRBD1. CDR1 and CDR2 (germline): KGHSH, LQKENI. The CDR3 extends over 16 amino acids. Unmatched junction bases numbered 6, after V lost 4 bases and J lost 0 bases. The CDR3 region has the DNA TGTGCCAGCTCACGACAGGGTGGCCTCTCTGGAAACACCATATATTTT. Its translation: CASSRQGGLSGNTIYF.

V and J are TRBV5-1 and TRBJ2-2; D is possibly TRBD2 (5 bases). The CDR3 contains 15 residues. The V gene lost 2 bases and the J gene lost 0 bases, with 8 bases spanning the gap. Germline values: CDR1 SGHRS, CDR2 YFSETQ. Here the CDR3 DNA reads TGCGCCAGCAGCTTTGAACTAGCGAACACCGGGGAGCTGTTTTTT. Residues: CASSFELANTGELFF.

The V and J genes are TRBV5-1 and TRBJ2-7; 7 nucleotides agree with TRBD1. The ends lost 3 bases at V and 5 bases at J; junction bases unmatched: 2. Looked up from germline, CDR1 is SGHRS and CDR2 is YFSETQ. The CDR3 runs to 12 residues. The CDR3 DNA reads TGCGCCAGCAGCTGGCAGGGGGACGAGCAGTACTTC. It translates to CASSWQGDEQYF.

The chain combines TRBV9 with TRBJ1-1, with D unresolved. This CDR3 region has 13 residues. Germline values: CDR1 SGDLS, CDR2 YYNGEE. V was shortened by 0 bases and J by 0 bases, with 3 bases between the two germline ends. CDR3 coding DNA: TGTGCCAGCAGCGTAGCAATGAACACTGAAGCTTTCTTT. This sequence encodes CASSVAMNTEAFF. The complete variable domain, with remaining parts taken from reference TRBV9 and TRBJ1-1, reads DSGVTQTPKHLITATGQRVTLRCSPRSGDLSVYWYQQSLDQGLQFLIQYYNGEERAKGNILERFSAQQFPDLHSELNLSSLELGDSALYFCASSVAMNTEAFFGQGTRLTVV.

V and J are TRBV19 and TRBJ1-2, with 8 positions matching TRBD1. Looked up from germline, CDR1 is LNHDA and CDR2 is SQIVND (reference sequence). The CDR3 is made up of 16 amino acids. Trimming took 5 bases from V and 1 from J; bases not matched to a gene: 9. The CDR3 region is CASSASTGGDNYGYTF. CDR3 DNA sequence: TGTGCCAGTAGTGCCTCAACAGGGGGAGATAACTATGGCTACACCTTC. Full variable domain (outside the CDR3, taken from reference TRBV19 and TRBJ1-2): DGGITQSPKYLFRKEGQNVTLSCEQNLNHDAMYWYRQDPGQGLRLIYYSQIVNDFQKGDIAEGYSVSREKKESFPLTVTSAQKNPTAFYLCASSASTGGDNYGYTFGSGTRLTVV.

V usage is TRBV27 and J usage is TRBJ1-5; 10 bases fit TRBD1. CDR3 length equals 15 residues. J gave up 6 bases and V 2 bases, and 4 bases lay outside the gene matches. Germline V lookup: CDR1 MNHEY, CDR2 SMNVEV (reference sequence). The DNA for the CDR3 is TGTGCCAGCAGTTTAGGACAGGGGGTCGGTCAGCCCCAGCATTTT. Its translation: CASSLGQGVGQPQHF.

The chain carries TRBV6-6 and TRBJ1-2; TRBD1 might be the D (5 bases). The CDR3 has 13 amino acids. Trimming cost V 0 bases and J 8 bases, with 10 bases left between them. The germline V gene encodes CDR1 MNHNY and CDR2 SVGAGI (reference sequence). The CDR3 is CASSYSQGRGYTF. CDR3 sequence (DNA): TGTGCCAGCAGTTACTCGCAGGGAAGAGGCTACACCTTC.

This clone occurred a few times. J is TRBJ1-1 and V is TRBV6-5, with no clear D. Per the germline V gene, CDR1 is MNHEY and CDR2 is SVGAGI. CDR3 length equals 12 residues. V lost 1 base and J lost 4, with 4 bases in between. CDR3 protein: CASSYLGTEAFF. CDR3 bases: TGTGCCAGCAGTTACTTAGGCACTGAAGCTTTCTTT.

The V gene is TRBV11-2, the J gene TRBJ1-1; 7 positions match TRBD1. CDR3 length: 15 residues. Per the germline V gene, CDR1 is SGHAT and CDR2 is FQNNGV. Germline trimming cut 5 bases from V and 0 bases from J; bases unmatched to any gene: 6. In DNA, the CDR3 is TGTGCCAGCAGCCTAATGGGGACAGTGAACACTGAAGCTTTCTTT. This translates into CASSLMGTVNTEAFF.

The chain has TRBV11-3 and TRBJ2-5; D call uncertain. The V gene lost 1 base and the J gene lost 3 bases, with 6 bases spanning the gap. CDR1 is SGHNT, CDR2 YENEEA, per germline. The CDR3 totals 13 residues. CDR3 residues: CASSLGSEETQYF. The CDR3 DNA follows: TGTGCCAGCAGCTTAGGGTCTGAAGAGACCCAGTACTTC.

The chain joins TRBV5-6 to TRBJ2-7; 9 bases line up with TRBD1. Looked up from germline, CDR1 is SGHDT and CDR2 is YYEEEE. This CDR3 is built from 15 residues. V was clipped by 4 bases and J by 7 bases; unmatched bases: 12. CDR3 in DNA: TGTGCCAGCAGCAAGAACGGACAGGGGTTCGGGGAGCAGTACTTC. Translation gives CASSKNGQGFGEQYF.

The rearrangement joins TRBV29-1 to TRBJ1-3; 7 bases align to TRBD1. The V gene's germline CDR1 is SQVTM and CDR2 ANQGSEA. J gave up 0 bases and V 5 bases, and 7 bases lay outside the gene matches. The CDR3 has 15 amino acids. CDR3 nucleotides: TGCAGCGTTATCGAAGGACAGGTCTCTGGAAACACCATATATTTT. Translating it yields CSVIEGQVSGNTIYF.

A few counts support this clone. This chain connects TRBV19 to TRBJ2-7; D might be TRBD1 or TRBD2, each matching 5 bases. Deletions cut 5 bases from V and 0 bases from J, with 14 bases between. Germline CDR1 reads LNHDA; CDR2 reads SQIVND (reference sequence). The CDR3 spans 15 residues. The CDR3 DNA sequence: TGTGCCAGTAGTCGGGGCATTCGGAGCTCCTACGAGCAGTACTTC. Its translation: CASSRGIRSSYEQYF.